This TCR beta chain was recorded in a study of naive and memory T cell subsets. Study results and limitations: TCR abundance followed a power law differing between naive and memory subsets.

This clonotype was seen ten or more times. The antigen remains undetermined. From germline, CDR1 is SNHLY and CDR2 FYNNEI. The CDR3 has 12 amino acids. V shed 1 base and J shed 5 bases, with 5 bases lying between them. CMV status came from CD4+ IFNgamma after overnight CMV lysate stimulation. CD8 T cells were positively selected from what remained after CD4 positive selection. An equimolar mix of two oligonucleotides served as the beta constant-region primer for TRBC1 and TRBC2. Ligated cDNA was amplified by four rounds of PCR with nested alpha and beta constant-region primers and SP2. TCRdb itself ran the UMI-ligation and nested PCR reads through MiXCR, one entry per CDR3 protein. Counted here are 95,000 to 150,000 distinct CDR3 sequences, roughly 36% occurring once; the ten biggest clones make up approximately 0.9%.

The sample consisted of central memory CD4+ T cells from blood. V and J are TRBV2 and TRBJ2-5; the D is unclear. The clonotype comes from a human donor in good health. CDR3 in amino acids: CASSEVLETQYF. In DNA, the CDR3 is TGTGCCAGCAGTGAAGTTTTGGAGACCCAGTACTTC.